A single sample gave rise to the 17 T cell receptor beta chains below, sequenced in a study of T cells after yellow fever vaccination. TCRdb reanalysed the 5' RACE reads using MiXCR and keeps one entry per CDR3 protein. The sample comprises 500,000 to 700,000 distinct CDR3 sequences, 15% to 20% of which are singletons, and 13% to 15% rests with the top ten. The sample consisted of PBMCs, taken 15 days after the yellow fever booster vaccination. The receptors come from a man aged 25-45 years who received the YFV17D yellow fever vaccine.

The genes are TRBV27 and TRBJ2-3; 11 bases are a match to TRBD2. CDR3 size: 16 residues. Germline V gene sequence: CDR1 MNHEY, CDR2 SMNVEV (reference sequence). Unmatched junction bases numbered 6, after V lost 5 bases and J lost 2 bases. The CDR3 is CASSRQTSGNTDTQYF. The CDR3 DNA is TGTGCCAGCAGTCGCCAGACTAGCGGGAACACAGATACGCAGTATTTT.

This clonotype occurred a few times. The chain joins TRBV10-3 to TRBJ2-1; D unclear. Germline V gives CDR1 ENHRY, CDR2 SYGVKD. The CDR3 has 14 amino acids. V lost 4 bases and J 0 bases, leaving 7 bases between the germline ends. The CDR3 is CAISVTDSYNEQFF. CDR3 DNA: TGTGCCATCAGTGTGACGGACTCCTACAATGAGCAGTTCTTC.

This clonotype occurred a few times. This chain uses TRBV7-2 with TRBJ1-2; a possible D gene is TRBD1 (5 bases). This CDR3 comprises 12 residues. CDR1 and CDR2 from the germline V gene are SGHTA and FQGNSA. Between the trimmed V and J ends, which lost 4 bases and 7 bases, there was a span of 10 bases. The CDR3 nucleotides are TGTGCCAGCAGCTCCGCAGGGATTGGCTACACCTTC. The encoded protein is CASSSAGIGYTF.

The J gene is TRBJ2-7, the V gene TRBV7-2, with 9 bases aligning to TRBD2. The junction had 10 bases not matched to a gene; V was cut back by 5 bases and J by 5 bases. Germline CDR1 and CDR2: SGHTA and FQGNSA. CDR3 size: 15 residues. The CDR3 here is CASSLRLAGSHEQYF. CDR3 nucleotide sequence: TGTGCCAGCAGCCTAAGGCTAGCGGGAAGCCACGAGCAGTACTTC.

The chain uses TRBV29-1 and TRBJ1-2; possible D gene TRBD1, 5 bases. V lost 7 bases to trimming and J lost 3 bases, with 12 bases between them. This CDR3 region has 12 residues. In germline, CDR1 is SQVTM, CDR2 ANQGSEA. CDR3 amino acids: CSALQGDYGYTF. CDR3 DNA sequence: TGCAGCGCTCTGCAGGGCGACTATGGCTACACCTTC. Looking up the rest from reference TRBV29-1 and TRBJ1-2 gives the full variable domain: SAVISQKPSRDICQRGTSLTIQCQVDSQVTMMFWYRQQPGQSLTLIATANQGSEATYESGFVIDKFPISRPNLTFSTLTVSNMSPEDSSIYLCSALQGDYGYTFGSGTRLTVV.

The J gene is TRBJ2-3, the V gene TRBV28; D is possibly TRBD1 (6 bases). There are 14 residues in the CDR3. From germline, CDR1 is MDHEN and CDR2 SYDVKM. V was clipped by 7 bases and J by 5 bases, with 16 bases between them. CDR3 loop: CASTQQGSVDTQYF. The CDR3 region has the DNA TGTGCCAGCACCCAACAGGGTTCGGTAGATACGCAGTATTTT.

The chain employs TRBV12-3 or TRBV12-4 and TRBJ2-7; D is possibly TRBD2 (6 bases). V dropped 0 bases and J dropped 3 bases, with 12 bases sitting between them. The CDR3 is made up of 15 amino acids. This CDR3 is CASSLAGRGSYEQYF. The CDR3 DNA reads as TGTGCCAGCAGTTTAGCGGGACGGGGGAGCTACGAGCAGTACTTC.

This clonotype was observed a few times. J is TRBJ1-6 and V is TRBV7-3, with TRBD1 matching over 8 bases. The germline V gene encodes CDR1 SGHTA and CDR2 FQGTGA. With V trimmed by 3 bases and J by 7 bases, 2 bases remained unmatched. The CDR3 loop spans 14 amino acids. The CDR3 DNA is TGTGCCAGCAGCTTCACAGGGGGGAATTCACCCCTCCACTTT. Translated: CASSFTGGNSPLHF.

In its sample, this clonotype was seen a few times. CDR3 DNA sequence: TGTGCCAGCAGCCAAGTTTTAGGGTTCGAGCAGTACTTC. Protein: CASSQVLGFEQYF. V usage is TRBV14 and J usage is TRBJ2-7; D gene unclear. The CDR3 is 13 amino acids. Trimming removed 1 base at V and 6 bases at J, with 10 bases between. Germline CDR1 SGHDN, CDR2 FVKESK.

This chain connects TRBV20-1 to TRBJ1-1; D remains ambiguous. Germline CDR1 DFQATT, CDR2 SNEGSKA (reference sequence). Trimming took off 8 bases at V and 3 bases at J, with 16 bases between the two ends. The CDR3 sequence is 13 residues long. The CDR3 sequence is CSLPSVGYTEAFF. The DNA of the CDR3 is TGCAGTTTACCGTCGGTCGGGTACACTGAAGCTTTCTTT.

DNA of the CDR3: TGCAGCGTTGCTGGGTGGACAGGGGGCGAGCAGTACTTC. This sequence encodes CSVAGWTGGEQYF. This chain links TRBV29-1 with TRBJ2-7; 10 bases map to TRBD1. The CDR3 sequence is 13 residues long. V dropped 4 bases and J dropped 6; count of bases not matched to a gene: 6. CDR1 and CDR2 (germline): SQVTM, ANQGSEA.

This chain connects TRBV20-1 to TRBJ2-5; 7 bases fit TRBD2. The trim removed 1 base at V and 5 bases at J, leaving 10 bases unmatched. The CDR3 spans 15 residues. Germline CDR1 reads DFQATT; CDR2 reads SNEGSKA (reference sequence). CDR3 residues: CSARGPGGGEETQYF. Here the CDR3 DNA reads TGCAGTGCTAGAGGCCCGGGAGGAGGTGAGGAGACCCAGTACTTC.

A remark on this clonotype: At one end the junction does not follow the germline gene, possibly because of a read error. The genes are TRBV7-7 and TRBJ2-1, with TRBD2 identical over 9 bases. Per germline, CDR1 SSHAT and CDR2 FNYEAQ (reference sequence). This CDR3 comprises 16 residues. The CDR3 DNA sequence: TGTGCTAGCAGCTTAGCGGTTAGCGGGAGATACAATGAGCAGTTCTTC. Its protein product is CASSLAVSGRYNEQFF.

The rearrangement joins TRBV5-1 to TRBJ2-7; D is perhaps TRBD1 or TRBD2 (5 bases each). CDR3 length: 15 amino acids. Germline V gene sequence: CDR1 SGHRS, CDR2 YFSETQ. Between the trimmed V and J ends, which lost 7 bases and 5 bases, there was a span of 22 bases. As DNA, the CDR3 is TGCGCCAGCTCCACAACCGGGACGCCTGGTGACGAGCAGTACTTC. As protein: CASSTTGTPGDEQYF.

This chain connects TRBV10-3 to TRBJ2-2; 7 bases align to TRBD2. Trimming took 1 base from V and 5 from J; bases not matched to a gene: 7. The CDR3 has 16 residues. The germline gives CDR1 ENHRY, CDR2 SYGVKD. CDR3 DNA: TGTGCCATCAGTGAGTATGGACTAGAGATGACCGGGGAGCTGTTTTTT. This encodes CAISEYGLEMTGELFF.

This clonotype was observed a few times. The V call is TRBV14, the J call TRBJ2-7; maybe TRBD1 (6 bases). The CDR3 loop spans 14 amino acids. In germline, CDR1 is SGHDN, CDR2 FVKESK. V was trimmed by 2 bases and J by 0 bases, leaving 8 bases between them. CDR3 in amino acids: CASSQQGYSYEQYF. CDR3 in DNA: TGTGCCAGCAGCCAACAGGGGTACTCCTACGAGCAGTACTTC. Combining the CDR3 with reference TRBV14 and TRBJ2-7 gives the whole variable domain EAGVTQFPSHSVIEKGQTVTLRCDPISGHDNLYWYRRVMGKEIKFLLHFVKESKQDESGMPNNRFLAERTGGTYSTLKVQPAELEDSGVYFCASSQQGYSYEQYFGPGTRLTVT.

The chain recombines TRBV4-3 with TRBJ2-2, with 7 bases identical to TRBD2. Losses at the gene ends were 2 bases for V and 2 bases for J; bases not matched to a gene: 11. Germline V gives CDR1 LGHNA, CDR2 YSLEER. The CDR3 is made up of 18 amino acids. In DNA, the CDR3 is TGCGCCAGCAGCCAATCGCCGCAGGGAGGGAGTAACACCGGGGAGCTGTTTTTT. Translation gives CASSQSPQGGSNTGELFF.